The TCR beta chain described here comes from a study of blood T cell repertoires in COVID-19. TCRdb's table, derived via immunoSEQ multiplex PCR, lists solely in-frame clones and lacks some. The profile shows about 190,000 clones, 78% of them singletons. CDR1 is MDHEN and CDR2 is SYDVKM in the germline V gene. There are 15 residues in the CDR3. V lost 8 bases, J lost 3 bases, and 14 bases lay in between. J is TRBJ1-6 and V is TRBV28; maybe TRBD1 (5 bases). Sequences were obtained from peripheral blood. The TCR was taken from a woman older than 75 with active or convalescent COVID-19. The CDR3, as DNA: TGTGCCAGCCGTCTAGGGGTCAACTATAATTCACCCCTCCACTTT. Translated: CASRLGVNYNSPLHF.